This T cell receptor (beta chain) was captured by sequencing in a study of cytomegalovirus exposure and HLA in healthy donors. At the level of the study: Around 85 million unique TCR sequences came from HLA-typed donors in an early release.

The ends were cut back, 6 bases at V and 1 base at J, with 6 bases in the middle. The CDR3 runs to 12 residues. Germline CDR1 and CDR2: MNHNY and SVGAGI (reference sequence). As to this clone: Its antigen is currently unknown.

Findings and caveats of the study: TCR beta chains numbering more than 150 were designated cytomegalovirus-associated.

PCR was performed using 60 Vbeta and 13 Jbeta primers. Clones were sequenced by immunoSEQ multiplex PCR, and TCRdb holds only the in-frame ones, with some missing. The sample has more than 95,000 clones, 70% to 80% seen once. This chain connects TRBV6-6 to TRBJ1-1; TRBD1 is a possible D gene (5 bases). The sequenced sample was PBMCs. The clonotype originates from a man in his forties or fifties in good health and CMV-seropositive. CDR3 DNA sequence: TGTGCCAGCAGACAGGAGAACACTGAAGCTTTCTTT. It is translated as CASRQENTEAFF.